This TCR beta chain was sequenced for a study of cytomegalovirus exposure and HLA in healthy donors. Study-wide findings and caveats: In a later analysis, at a false discovery rate of 0.05, approximately 16,000 TCR beta sequences were associated with HLA alleles. Most of the TCR beta V segments (in an earlier analysis) were productive either about 87% or about 30% of the time.

Vbeta (60) and Jbeta (13) primers were used in the PCR. How the authors handled the data: Later analysis identified some 80 million unique TCR beta chains, approximately 11 million shared. Measured with immunoSEQ multiplex PCR; TCRdb has only the in-frame clones, and not every one. V and J calls and clone size are as listed in that table; D and trimming were resolved from the DNA. The table has over 110,000 clones, under 90% seen once. With regard to this clone: The antigen is undetermined.

This CDR3 is 15 amino acids long. Germline V CDR1 and CDR2: MNHEY, SMNVEV (reference sequence). The V and J ends lost 8 bases and 3 bases, in that order; junction bases with no gene match: 10. Sequencing was carried out using PBMCs. The TCR originated in a male donor in good health and CMV-seronegative. The chain joins TRBV27 to TRBJ2-7; 10 nucleotides agree with TRBD2. The CDR3 DNA reads as TGTGCCAGCGCAATGGCACTAGCGGGGTTCTACGAGCAGTACTTC. Amino acids: CASAMALAGFYEQYF.